This is a list of T cell receptor beta chains from one sample in a study of cytomegalovirus exposure and HLA in healthy donors. Using immunoSEQ multiplex PCR, the repertoire was profiled, and TCRdb retains in-frame clones only, with some absent. Of tens of thousands of clones detected, approximately 84% appear once; the ten largest clones hold roughly an eighth. Material: PBMCs. These receptors were taken from a woman aged 18-29 years in good health and CMV-seropositive. CDR3s include the opening cysteine and the closing phenylalanine or tryptophan. D genes are given only for firm matches.

cdr3_length,d_call,j_call,v_call,cdr3_aa
15,TRBD1,TRBJ2-2,TRBV19,CASSPRTGYTGELFF
14,TRBD1,TRBJ1-4,TRBV7-2,CASSTGQGYEKLFF
15,TRBD2,TRBJ2-7,TRBV4-2,CASSERGGLSNEQYF
16,TRBD1,TRBJ1-2,TRBV9,CASSLDPGTGGVSYTF
16,TRBD2,TRBJ2-1,TRBV5-1,CASSFVAGGLYNEQFF
14,-,TRBJ1-6,TRBV14,CASSQDFADSPLHF
15,-,TRBJ2-3,TRBV6-5,CASSYEDRETDTQYF
14,TRBD1,TRBJ1-5,TRBV9,CASSTGQGDQPQHF
15,TRBD1,TRBJ1-2,TRBV5-8,CASSFRQGAYYGYTF
15,-,TRBJ1-2,TRBV28,CASSPGQAQVGGYTF
14,TRBD1,TRBJ1-2,TRBV7-8,CASSSGQGNYGYTF
14,-,TRBJ1-5,TRBV7-9,CASSSVFSNQPQHF
15,TRBD1,TRBJ1-5,TRBV19,CASSLTDRGDQPQHF
14,-,TRBJ2-3,TRBV5-4,CASSLGQSTDTQYF